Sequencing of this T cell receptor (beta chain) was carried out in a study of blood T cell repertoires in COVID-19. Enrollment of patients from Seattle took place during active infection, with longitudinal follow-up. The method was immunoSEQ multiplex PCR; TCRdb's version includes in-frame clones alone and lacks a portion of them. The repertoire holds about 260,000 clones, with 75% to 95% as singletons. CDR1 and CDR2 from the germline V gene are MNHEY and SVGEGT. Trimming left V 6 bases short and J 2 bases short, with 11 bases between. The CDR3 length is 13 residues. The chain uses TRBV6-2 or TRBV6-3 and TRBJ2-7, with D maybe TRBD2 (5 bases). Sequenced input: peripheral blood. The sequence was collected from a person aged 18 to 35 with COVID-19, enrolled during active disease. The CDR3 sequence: CASSYNGAYEQYF. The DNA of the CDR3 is TGTGCCAGCAGCTATAACGGGGCCTACGAGCAGTACTTC.